Here is one T cell receptor beta chain with its context. Its antigen remains unknown. Profiled with immunoSEQ multiplex PCR; TCRdb holds only in-frame clones, not every one. Found here are over a million clones, 95% to 97% of them singletons; the top ten hold 1% to 1.5%. This record comes from a study of shared clonotypes between healthy human individuals. The V end lost 3 bases, the J end lost 4 bases, and 30 bases lay between the germline ends. Germline V gene data show CDR1 as KGHSH and CDR2 as LQKENI. This CDR3 contains 21 residues. Study-level points and caveats: Naive subsets generally exceeded memory subsets in estimated richness.

This sequence was found in a man aged 30 to 39 in good health. This rearrangement joins TRBV18 to TRBJ2-2; the D gene could be TRBD1 or TRBD2 (6 bases each). Sequenced sample: naive CD4+ T cells sorted from blood. Subset specified: CD45RA+ positively selected. CDR3 region: CASSPKNKAGGHYIGTGELFF. CDR3 nucleotides: TGTGCCAGCTCACCCAAGAATAAGGCCGGGGGACATTACATTGGCACCGGGGAGCTGTTTTTT.